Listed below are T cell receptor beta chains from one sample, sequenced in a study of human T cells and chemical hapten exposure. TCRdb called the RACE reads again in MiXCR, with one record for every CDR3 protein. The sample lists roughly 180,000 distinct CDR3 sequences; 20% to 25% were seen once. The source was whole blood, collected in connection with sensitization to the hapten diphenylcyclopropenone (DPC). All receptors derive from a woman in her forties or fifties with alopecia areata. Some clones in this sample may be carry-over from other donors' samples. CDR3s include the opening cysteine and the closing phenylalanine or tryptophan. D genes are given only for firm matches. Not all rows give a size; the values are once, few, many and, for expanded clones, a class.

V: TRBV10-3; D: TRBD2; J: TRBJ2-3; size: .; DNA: TGTGCCATCAGTGAGCCCCACTTCGGTAGCGGGAGGGCCACAGATACGCAGTATTTT; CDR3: CAISEPHFGSGRATDTQYF
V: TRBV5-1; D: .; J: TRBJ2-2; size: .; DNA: TGCGCCAGCAGCTTGGGACAGATTCACACCGGGGAGCTGTTTTTT; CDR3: CASSLGQIHTGELFF
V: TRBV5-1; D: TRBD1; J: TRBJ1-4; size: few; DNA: TGCGCCAGCAGCTTCCAGGGGGCAAGTGAAAAACTGTTTTTT; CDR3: CASSFQGASEKLFF
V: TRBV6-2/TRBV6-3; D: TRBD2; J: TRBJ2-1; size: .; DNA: TGTGCCAGCAGTTACGGGACTAGTATCAATGAGCAGTTCTTC; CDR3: CASSYGTSINEQFF
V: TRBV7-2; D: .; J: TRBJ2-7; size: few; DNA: TGTGCCAGCAGCCTCAGCGGCCAAGCCTACGAGCAGTACTTC; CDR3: CASSLSGQAYEQYF
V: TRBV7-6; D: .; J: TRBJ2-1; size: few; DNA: TGTGCCAGCAGCCCGCCCGACAGGACCTACTCCTACAATGAGCAGTTCTTC; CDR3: CASSPPDRTYSYNEQFF
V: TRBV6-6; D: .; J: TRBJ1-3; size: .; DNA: TGTGCCAGCAGTAAGGACTTTGACTCTGGAAACACCATATATTTT; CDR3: CASSKDFDSGNTIYF
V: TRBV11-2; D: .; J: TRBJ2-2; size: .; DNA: TGTGCCAGCAGCCGGGACTTCACCGGGGAGCTGTTTTTT; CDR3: CASSRDFTGELFF
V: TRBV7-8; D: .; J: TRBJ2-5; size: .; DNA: TGTGCCAGCAACTTAACTGACAGCGAGACCCAGTACTTC; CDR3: CASNLTDSETQYF
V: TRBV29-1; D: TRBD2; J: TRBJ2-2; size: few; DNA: TGCAGCGTCCAACTAGCGGGAGCGGGGGAGCTGTTTTTT; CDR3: CSVQLAGAGELFF
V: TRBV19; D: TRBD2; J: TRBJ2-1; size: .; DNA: TGTGCCAGTAGTAAGAGACTAGCGGGACGATCCTACAATGAGCAGTTCTTC; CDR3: CASSKRLAGRSYNEQFF
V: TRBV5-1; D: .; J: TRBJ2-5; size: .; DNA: TGCGCCAGCAGCTTGAAAGGCAGGGCCGAGACCCAGTACTTC; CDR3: CASSLKGRAETQYF
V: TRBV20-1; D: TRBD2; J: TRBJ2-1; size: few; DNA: TGCAGTGCTAGAGGAGGTGGCGGGGGGTACTCCTACAATGAGCAGTTCTTC; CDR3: CSARGGGGGYSYNEQFF
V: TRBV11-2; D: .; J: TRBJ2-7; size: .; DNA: TGTGCCAGCAGCTTTAACAGCGGAACCTACGAGCAGTACTTC; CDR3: CASSFNSGTYEQYF
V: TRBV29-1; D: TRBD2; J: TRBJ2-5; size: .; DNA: TGCAGCGTTGAAGGATCGGGCGGGGGCCAAGAGACCCAGTACTTC; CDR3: CSVEGSGGGQETQYF
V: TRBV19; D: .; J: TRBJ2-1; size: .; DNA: TGTGCCAGTAGGCCTCCGGGGTCCTACAATGAGCAGTTCTTC; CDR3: CASRPPGSYNEQFF
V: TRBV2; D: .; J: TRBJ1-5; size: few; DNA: TGTGCCAGCAGAGAACGGACGAACAATCAGCCCCAGCATTTT; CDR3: CASRERTNNQPQHF
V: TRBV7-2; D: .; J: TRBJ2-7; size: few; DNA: TGTGCCAGCAGCTTAGGGTTGGGGACAACGGGGTCCTACGAGCAGTACTTC; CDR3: CASSLGLGTTGSYEQYF
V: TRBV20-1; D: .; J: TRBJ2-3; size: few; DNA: TGCAGTGCTTCCCCCGTCCAGACGAGCACAGATACGCAGTATTTT; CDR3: CSASPVQTSTDTQYF
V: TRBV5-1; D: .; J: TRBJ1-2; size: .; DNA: TGCGCCAGCAGCTTGGACGTCGGCCGATATGGCTACACCTTC; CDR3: CASSLDVGRYGYTF
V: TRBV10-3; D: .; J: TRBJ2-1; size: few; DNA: TGTGCCATCCTTCTGGGGGAAGGGGATAGGAATGAGCAGTTCTTC; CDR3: CAILLGEGDRNEQFF
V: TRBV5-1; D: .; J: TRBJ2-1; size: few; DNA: TGCGCCAGCAGCCCCCAGACAGGAGGCTACAATGAGCAGTTCTTC; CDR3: CASSPQTGGYNEQFF
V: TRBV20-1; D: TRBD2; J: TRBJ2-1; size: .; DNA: TGCAGTGCTATAACCGGGACTAGCGGGAGTTTGGATGAGCAGTTCTTC; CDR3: CSAITGTSGSLDEQFF
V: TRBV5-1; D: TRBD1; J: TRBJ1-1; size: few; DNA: TGCGCCAGCAGCCAGCAGCCTGGAGGACAGGCGAACACTGAAGCTTTCTTT; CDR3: CASSQQPGGQANTEAFF
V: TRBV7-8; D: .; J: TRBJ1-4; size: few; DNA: TGTGCCAGCAGCTTAGGAGGCCCTTTTGCAACTAATGAAAAACTGTTTTTT; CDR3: CASSLGGPFATNEKLFF
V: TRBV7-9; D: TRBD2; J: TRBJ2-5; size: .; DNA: TGTGCCAGCAGCATCACTCTAGCGGGAAGTGAGACCCAGTACTTC; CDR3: CASSITLAGSETQYF
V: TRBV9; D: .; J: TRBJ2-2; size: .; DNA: TGTGCCAGCAGCGTGTATCCTAGCGCGAACACCGGGGAGCTGTTTTTT; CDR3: CASSVYPSANTGELFF
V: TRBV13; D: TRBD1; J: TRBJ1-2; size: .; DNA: TGTGCCAGCAGCCCTACTGGACAGGGAAGCGGCTACACCTTC; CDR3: CASSPTGQGSGYTF
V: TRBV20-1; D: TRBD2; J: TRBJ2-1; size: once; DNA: TGCAGTGCTAGAGATACACGGGGAACTAGCGCCGAGCAGTTCTTC; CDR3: CSARDTRGTSAEQFF
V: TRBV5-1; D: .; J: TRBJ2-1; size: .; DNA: TGCGCCAGCAGCTTAAACGGAGCGGCCTACAATGAGCAGTTCTTC; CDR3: CASSLNGAAYNEQFF
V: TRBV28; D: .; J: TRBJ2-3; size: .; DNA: TGTGCCAGCAGTTTATTTCAAAGCACAGATACGCAGTATTTT; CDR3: CASSLFQSTDTQYF
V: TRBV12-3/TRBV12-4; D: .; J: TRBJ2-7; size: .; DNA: TGTGCCAGCAGCCGGACAGTAGGCTCCTACGAGCAGTACTTC; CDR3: CASSRTVGSYEQYF
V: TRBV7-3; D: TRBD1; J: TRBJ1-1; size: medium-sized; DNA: TGTGCCAGCAGCTTAAACACAGGGGGCTCAACTGAAGCTTTCTTT; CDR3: CASSLNTGGSTEAFF
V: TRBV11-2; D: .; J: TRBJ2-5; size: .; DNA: TGTGCCAGCAGCGCCCCGGCTGGGGTAGGGGAAGAGACCCAGTACTTC; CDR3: CASSAPAGVGEETQYF
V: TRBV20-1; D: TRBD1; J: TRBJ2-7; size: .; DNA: TGCAGTGCCGGATACGGACAGGGAATTGCCTACGAGCAGTACTTC; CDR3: CSAGYGQGIAYEQYF
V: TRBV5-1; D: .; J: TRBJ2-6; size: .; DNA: TGCGCCAGCAGCTCGCGGGGTGACGTCTCTGGGGCCAACGTCCTGACTTTC; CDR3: CASSSRGDVSGANVLTF
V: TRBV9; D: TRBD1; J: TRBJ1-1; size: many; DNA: TGTGCCAGCAGCGTATTAGACAGGGGGAACACTGAAGCTTTCTTT; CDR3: CASSVLDRGNTEAFF